A single sample is the source of the 32 T cell receptor beta chains below, sequenced in a study of post-analysis software for immune sequencing data. Study-level results: In patients, TRBV5-6, TRBV5-1 and TRBV20-1 belonged to five TRBV segments found more frequently than in controls.

Carried by the TCR beta cDNA libraries were unique molecular identifiers. TCRdb re-analysed the PCR reads in MiXCR, keeping a single row per CDR3 protein. The sample consists of approximately 260,000 distinct CDR3 sequences, 30% to 45% of them appearing once. These receptors' antigens are unknown. Sequenced sample: blood. Receptor source: a girl aged 5 to 17 with multiple sclerosis.

This clonotype was counted many times. The chain recombines TRBV6-5 with TRBJ1-5; TRBD1 is a possible D gene (6 bases). Germline V gene sequence: CDR1 MNHEY, CDR2 SVGAGI. With 4 bases removed from V and 7 bases from J, the gap between germline ends came to 17 bases. CDR3 length equals 15 residues. Here the CDR3 reads CASSSQGGGTQPQHF. In DNA form, the CDR3 reads TGTGCCAGCAGTTCACAGGGAGGTGGGACACAGCCCCAGCATTTT.

This clonotype was counted a few times. V gene TRBV7-9 combines with J gene TRBJ1-5, with 11 bases aligning to TRBD1. Germline V lookup: CDR1 SEHNR, CDR2 FQNEAQ (reference sequence). This CDR3 region has 16 residues. Unmatched junction bases numbered 6, after V lost 3 bases and J lost 5 bases. The CDR3 spells CASSFRGTGGDQPQHF. CDR3 bases: TGTGCCAGCAGCTTCAGAGGGACAGGGGGGGATCAGCCCCAGCATTTT. The entire variable domain, with the rest obtained from reference TRBV7-9 and TRBJ1-5, is as follows: DTGVSQNPRHKITKRGQNVTFRCDPISEHNRLYWYRQTLGQGPEFLTYFQNEAQLEKSRLLSDRFSAERPKGSFSTLEIQRTEQGDSAMYLCASSFRGTGGDQPQHFGDGTRLSIL.

This clonotype was counted between two and nine times. CDR3 sequence: CASSWTASSYEQYF. The CDR3 DNA reads as TGTGCCAGCAGTTGGACGGCGAGCTCCTACGAGCAGTACTTC. This rearrangement joins TRBV28 to TRBJ2-7; D remains ambiguous. This CDR3 comprises 14 residues. CDR1 is MDHEN, CDR2 SYDVKM, per germline. The V and J ends lost 4 bases and 0 bases respectively, with 10 bases between them.

Points on this clonotype: With a much larger clone just one base away, this may be a read error. The chain combines TRBV9 with TRBJ2-4, with 8 bases aligning to TRBD2. This CDR3 has 17 amino acids. V lost 0 bases and J lost 13; bases outside the gene matches: 18. Germline assignment: CDR1 SGDLS and CDR2 YYNGEE. CDR3 residues: CASSVVPGGVSYNEQYF. CDR3 DNA: TGTGCCAGCAGCGTAGTCCCCGGGGGGGTGTCCTACAATGAGCAGTACTTC.

The chain carries TRBV29-1 and TRBJ2-7; tentatively, D is TRBD1 (5 bases). Between the trimmed V and J ends, which lost 1 base and 3 bases, there was a span of 10 bases. This CDR3 has 13 residues. Germline CDR1 and CDR2: SQVTM and ANQGSEA. For the CDR3, the DNA is TGCAGCGTTGAAGGACAGACGGACTACGAGCAGTACTTC. Residues: CSVEGQTDYEQYF.

V and J are TRBV18 and TRBJ2-3; 8 positions match TRBD2. CDR1 is KGHSH, CDR2 LQKENI, per germline. J gave up 7 bases and V 0 bases, and 9 bases lay outside the gene matches. The CDR3 spans 16 residues. The CDR3 nucleotides read TGTGCCAGCTCACCACCGCTGCGGGGGGCCCCGAATACGCAGTATTTT. It encodes CASSPPLRGAPNTQYF.

This clonotype was seen at least ten times. CDR3 region: CATSQSGSSYNEQFF. The CDR3 nucleotides read TGTGCCACCAGCCAAAGCGGGAGCTCCTACAATGAGCAGTTCTTC. The V gene is TRBV15, the J gene TRBJ2-1; TRBD2 agrees at 8 bases. J was trimmed by 0 bases and V by 5 bases; bases with no gene match: 3. The CDR3 has 15 residues. CDR1 is LNHNV and CDR2 is YYDKDF in the germline V gene (reference sequence).

Points on this clonotype: A much more abundant neighbour one base away suggests this may be a read error. The V call is TRBV12-3 or TRBV12-4, the J call TRBJ2-2; either TRBD1 or TRBD2 may supply D (5 bases each). The length of the CDR3 is 15 residues. As DNA, the CDR3 is TGTGCCAGCAGTTTGGCAGGGCGGAACACCGGGGAGCGGTTTTTT. Amino acid sequence: CASSLAGRNTGERFF.

This clonotype was found a few times. The CDR3 loop reads CASSRGAGELFF. DNA of the CDR3: TGTGCCAGCAGCCGGGGGGCCGGGGAGCTGTTTTTT. The genes are TRBV28 and TRBJ2-2; 7 nucleotides match TRBD2. V shed 6 bases, J shed 6 bases, and the junction held 1 base outside the gene matches. The CDR3 covers 12 residues. The germline CDR1 and CDR2 sequences are MDHEN and SYDVKM.

This clonotype was detected a few times. The chain combines TRBV7-8 with TRBJ2-5; D is ambiguous. The V end lost 5 bases, the J end lost 11 bases, and 24 bases lay between the germline ends. Germline CDR1 and CDR2: SGHVS and FQNEAQ. The CDR3 contains 15 residues. The CDR3 here is CASSLPGARGDEQYF. CDR3 nucleotides: TGTGCCAGCAGCCTCCCGGGCGCTCGTGGTGATGAGCAGTACTTC.

With respect to this clonotype: An end of the junction does not agree with germline; a read error may underlie this. The chain has TRBV5-1 and TRBJ1-4; the D is unclear. CDR1 and CDR2 (germline): SGHRS, YFSETQ. This CDR3 has 15 amino acids. CDR3 nucleotide sequence: TGTGCCAGCAGCCCAGGACCTCGTACGGAAGAAATACTGTTTTTT. It codes for CASSPGPRTEEILFF.

This clonotype has just a few counts. Just one base apart from a much larger clone, this may be a read error. The V call is TRBV24-1, the J call TRBJ2-5; TRBD2 agrees at 8 bases. J lost 11 bases, V lost 10 bases, and 14 bases had no gene match. Germline lookup yields CDR1 KGHDR and CDR2 SFDVKD. The CDR3 is 13 residues long. In nucleotides, the CDR3 is TGTGCCACACGGGAGGGGTCGTCGCATGAGCAGTACTTC. It is translated as CATREGSSHEQYF.

This clonotype has a handful of counts. The CDR3 loop is CASSIGREWNNEQFF. CDR3 nucleotides: TGTGCCAGTAGTATAGGCCGGGAGTGGAACAATGAGCAGTTCTTC. J is TRBJ2-1 and V is TRBV19, with D maybe TRBD2 (6 bases). Germline values: CDR1 LNHDA, CDR2 SQIVND (reference sequence). V was trimmed by 1 base and J by 5 bases, leaving 12 bases between them. The CDR3 runs to 15 residues. Based on the CDR3 plus reference TRBV19 and TRBJ2-1, the full variable domain is DGGITQSPKYLFRKEGQNVTLSCEQNLNHDAMYWYRQDPGQGLRLIYYSQIVNDFQKGDIAEGYSVSREKKESFPLTVTSAQKNPTAFYLCASSIGREWNNEQFFGPGTRLTVL.

CDR3: CASSSGTSYNEQYF. The CDR3 DNA is TGCGCCAGCAGTTCCGGGACATCATACAATGAGCAGTACTTC. The rearrangement joins TRBV5-1 to TRBJ2-1, with a weak D call TRBD1 (6 bases). The end of the DNA fits TRBJ2-7 better, so the J call may be wrong. This CDR3 is built from 14 residues. Germline V gene sequence: CDR1 SGHRS, CDR2 YFSETQ.

This clonotype was recorded many times. The chain joins TRBV10-3 to TRBJ1-6, with D uncertain. In germline, CDR1 is ENHRY, CDR2 SYGVKD. The germline V and J ends were trimmed by 4 bases and 5 bases, with 9 bases remaining between them. The CDR3 runs to 14 residues. The CDR3 DNA follows: TGTGCCATCAGTGGGTGGCAGGATAATTCACCCCTCCACTTT. Its protein is CAISGWQDNSPLHF.

The chain joins TRBV29-1 to TRBJ1-5; D gene uncertain. Germline CDR1 and CDR2: SQVTM and ANQGSEA. V lost 5 bases, J lost 11 bases, and 16 bases lay in between. The CDR3 has 12 amino acids. CDR3 nucleotide sequence: TGCAGCGTTCGGATTGTGTCGTCGGCCCAGCATTTT. Protein: CSVRIVSSAQHF. The variable domain in full, with the rest retrieved from reference TRBV29-1 and TRBJ1-5, is SAVISQKPSRDICQRGTSLTIQCQVDSQVTMMFWYRQQPGQSLTLIATANQGSEATYESGFVIDKFPISRPNLTFSTLTVSNMSPEDSSIYLCSVRIVSSAQHFGDGTRLSIL.

The chain links TRBV20-1 to TRBJ1-4; 8 bases are a match to TRBD1. There are 14 residues in the CDR3. The V gene's germline CDR1 is DFQATT and CDR2 SNEGSKA (reference sequence). V lost 0 bases to trimming and J lost 8 bases; unmatched junction nucleotides: 5. The CDR3 sequence: CSARDQGAGEKLFF. CDR3 nucleotide sequence: TGCAGTGCTAGAGATCAGGGGGCGGGGGAAAAACTGTTTTTT.

The chain has TRBV20-1 and TRBJ2-4, with 8 bases fitting TRBD2. TRBJ2-7 matches the DNA end more closely, so the J call is doubtful. CDR3 length equals 13 residues. Germline values: CDR1 DFQATT, CDR2 SNEGSKA (reference sequence). The CDR3 region has the DNA TGCAGTGCTGCGGGAGGAGGTTTTGGCGAGCAGTACTTC. This translates into CSAAGGGFGEQYF.

Many counts were recorded for this clonotype. This rearrangement joins TRBV7-2 to TRBJ2-4; 8 nucleotides match TRBD2. Unmatched junction bases numbered 14, after V lost 1 base and J lost 12 bases. This CDR3 is built from 16 residues. Germline CDR1 and CDR2: SGHTA and FQGNSA. The CDR3 DNA is TGTGCCAGCAGCTTAGTTCTAGCGGGCCTTTCATCCAGTCAGTACTTC. It is translated as CASSLVLAGLSSSQYF.

In this sample, this clonotype turned up many times. The chain is built from TRBV7-9 and TRBJ2-1; D is possibly TRBD1 (7 bases). V gave up 5 bases and J gave up 8 bases, with 19 bases separating them. Per the germline V gene, CDR1 is SEHNR and CDR2 is FQNEAQ (reference sequence). The CDR3 loop spans 15 amino acids. The CDR3 bases are TGTGCCAGCAGCCGCGCTACCCAGGGGGGCCATGAGCAGTTCTTC. This encodes CASSRATQGGHEQFF. Together with reference TRBV7-9 and TRBJ2-1, the CDR3 gives the full variable domain: DTGVSQNPRHKITKRGQNVTFRCDPISEHNRLYWYRQTLGQGPEFLTYFQNEAQLEKSRLLSDRFSAERPKGSFSTLEIQRTEQGDSAMYLCASSRATQGGHEQFFGPGTRLTVL.

This clonotype has more than one count but fewer than ten. This chain connects TRBV11-2 to TRBJ2-2; TRBD1 aligns across 9 bases. J gave up 6 bases and V 1 base, and 9 bases lay outside the gene matches. The CDR3 is 17 residues long. The V gene's germline CDR1 is SGHAT and CDR2 FQNNGV. The DNA for the CDR3 is TGTGCCAGCAGCTTAGTAAGGGACAGGGCAGTGGCCGGGGAGCTGTTTTTT. This codes for CASSLVRDRAVAGELFF. The full variable domain, with the rest looked up from reference TRBV11-2 and TRBJ2-2, is EAGVAQSPRYKIIEKRQSVAFWCNPISGHATLYWYQQILGQGPKLLIQFQNNGVVDDSQLPKDRFSAERLKGVDSTLKIQPAKLEDSAVYLCASSLVRDRAVAGELFFGEGSRLTVL.

This clonotype was seen ten or more times. The CDR3 DNA reads as TGCGCCAGCAGCTTGGTTGGACAGCACAATGAGCAGTTCTTC. Amino acid sequence: CASSLVGQHNEQFF. J is TRBJ2-1 and V is TRBV5-1, with D tentatively TRBD1 (6 bases). Trimming cost V 0 bases and J 5 bases, with 9 bases left between them. This CDR3 region has 14 residues. Germline CDR1 SGHRS, CDR2 YFSETQ. Complete variable domain (other parts from reference TRBV5-1 and TRBJ2-1): KAGVTQTPRYLIKTRGQQVTLSCSPISGHRSVSWYQQTPGQGLQFLFEYFSETQRNKGNFPGRFSGRQFSNSRSEMNVSTLELGDSALYLCASSLVGQHNEQFFGPGTRLTVL.

This clonotype appeared a single time. The gene calls are TRBV20-1 and TRBJ2-4, with unresolved D. Matching the DNA end better, TRBJ2-7 makes the J call doubtful. The CDR3 sequence is 14 residues long. Germline CDR1 DFQATT, CDR2 SNEGSKA (reference sequence). The CDR3, as DNA: TGCAGTGCTTACGGTGCGGAGACCTCCTACGAGCAGTACTTC. This translates into CSAYGAETSYEQYF.

In its sample, this clonotype was seen once. An end of the junction differs from the germline gene, which may be a read error. The chain couples TRBV5-5 to TRBJ1-1; D unresolved. The germline CDR1 and CDR2 sequences are SGHKS and YYEKEE (reference sequence). This CDR3 region has 14 residues. CDR3 sequence (DNA): TGTGCCAGCGGCTTAACCCTGAGGGACACTGAAGCTTTCTTT. Amino acids: CASGLTLRDTEAFF.

This clonotype came up many times. CDR3 region: CASSLDTGGTEAFF. The DNA for the CDR3 is TGTGCCAGCAGCTTAGATACAGGGGGCACTGAAGCTTTCTTT. V is TRBV7-9 and J is TRBJ1-1; 8 nucleotides line up with TRBD1. The junction had 2 bases not matched to a gene; V was cut back by 1 base and J by 4 bases. In germline, CDR1 is SEHNR, CDR2 FQNEAQ (reference sequence). The CDR3 covers 14 residues.

This clonotype came up many times. This rearrangement joins TRBV27 to TRBJ2-3; TRBD2 is a possible D gene (5 bases). CDR3 length: 17 amino acids. V dropped 4 bases and J dropped 2 bases, with 19 bases sitting between them. Germline CDR1 reads MNHEY; CDR2 reads SMNVEV (reference sequence). CDR3 loop: CASSSRLAPRPTDTQYF. The CDR3 nucleotides are TGTGCCAGCAGTTCGCGCTTAGCGCCTAGACCCACAGATACGCAGTATTTT.

This rearrangement joins TRBV5-1 to TRBJ2-1; tentative D call: TRBD2 (6 bases). The J call may be incorrect, as the DNA end agrees better with TRBJ2-7. The CDR3 length is 13 residues. CDR1 is SGHRS and CDR2 is YFSETQ in the germline V gene. The CDR3 sequence is CASSYGSEYEQYF. The CDR3 DNA is TGCGCCAGCAGCTACGGGAGTGAGTACGAGCAGTACTTC.

This clonotype rates as medium-sized. The chain is built from TRBV27 and TRBJ1-2; TRBD1 matches at 8 bases. With V trimmed by 6 bases and J by 0 bases, 3 bases remained unmatched. Looked up from germline, CDR1 is MNHEY and CDR2 is SMNVEV (reference sequence). The CDR3 spans 14 residues. This CDR3 reads CASRVQGANYGYTF. The CDR3 coding sequence is TGTGCCAGCAGAGTACAGGGGGCTAACTATGGCTACACCTTC.

This clonotype was observed many times. The chain recombines TRBV5-1 with TRBJ2-3; D tentatively fits TRBD1 or TRBD2 (5 bases each). V was shortened by 0 bases and J by 1 base, with 6 bases between the two germline ends. Looked up from germline, CDR1 is SGHRS and CDR2 is YFSETQ. This CDR3 has 14 amino acids. The CDR3 sequence is CASSLGGGTDTQYF. The CDR3 DNA reads as TGCGCCAGCAGCTTGGGAGGGGGCACAGATACGCAGTATTTT.

Comments on this clonotype: A much larger clone sits a single nucleotide away, making a read error possible. The chain uses TRBV5-6 and TRBJ2-5; D possibly corresponds to TRBD2 (6 bases). The CDR3 spans 16 residues. Germline CDR1 reads SGHDT; CDR2 reads YYEEEE. For the CDR3, the DNA is TGTGCCAACAGCCAAGGGTCTAGCGAAGACCAAGAGACCCAGTACTTC. This sequence encodes CANSQGSSEDQETQYF.

This clonotype was seen more than once but under ten times. The V call is TRBV27, the J call TRBJ1-2; 7 nucleotides agree with TRBD1. The V segment lost 4 bases and the J segment 6 bases; nucleotides outside the gene matches: 11. The CDR3 is 15 residues long. Germline assignment: CDR1 MNHEY and CDR2 SMNVEV (reference sequence). The CDR3 region has the DNA TGTGCCAGCAGTTATCACCCCCAGGGGGAGGATGGCTACACCTTC. This translates into CASSYHPQGEDGYTF.

This rearrangement joins TRBV7-9 to TRBJ1-2; a weak D match, TRBD1 (6 bases). The germline V gene encodes CDR1 SEHNR and CDR2 FQNEAQ (reference sequence). V dropped 6 bases and J dropped 5 bases, with 16 bases sitting between them. The CDR3 has 14 amino acids. CDR3 in amino acids: CASRSAGTSYGYTF. CDR3 in DNA: TGTGCCAGCAGATCCGCCGGGACAAGTTATGGCTACACCTTC.